Listed below are T cell receptor beta chains from one sample, sequenced in a study of spatial heterogeneity in lung cancer. TCRdb ran MiXCR on the 5' RACE reads and lists one entry per CDR3 protein. Here the sample spans around 19,000 distinct CDR3 sequences, about 6.3% being singletons. This specimen consisted of lung tumor tissue, obtained at surgery. These receptors came from a female donor with early-stage non-small cell lung cancer. The CDR3 runs from the conserved cysteine through the conserved F or W. Each record gives: clone size, D gene, J gene, CDR3 length, V gene, CDR3 DNA, CDR3 protein. A D gene is named only where the DNA matches it firmly. Some rows mark clone size as missing; the rest say once, few, many or name a class of expanded clone.

abundance: few
d_gene: NA
j_gene: TRBJ2-7
len: 16
v_gene: TRBV6-1
CDR3nt: TGTGCCAGCACTCGACCGGGATCACTTAGCTCCTACGAGCAGTACTTC
CDR3aa: CASTRPGSLSSYEQYF

abundance: many
d_gene: NA
j_gene: TRBJ2-6
len: 18
v_gene: TRBV5-1
CDR3nt: TGCGCCAGCAGCCACCAGGGTTTAACTTTCTCTGGGGCCAACGTCCTGACTTTC
CDR3aa: CASSHQGLTFSGANVLTF

abundance: many
d_gene: TRBD2
j_gene: TRBJ2-5
len: 14
v_gene: TRBV7-2
CDR3nt: TGTGCCAGCAGACCCACTAGCGGGAGTGAGACCCAGTACTTC
CDR3aa: CASRPTSGSETQYF

abundance: many
d_gene: NA
j_gene: TRBJ2-7
len: 13
v_gene: TRBV7-9
CDR3nt: TGTGCCAGCAGCTTAGGTTCGAGGACCGAGCAGTACTTC
CDR3aa: CASSLGSRTEQYF

abundance: many
d_gene: NA
j_gene: TRBJ1-1
len: 14
v_gene: TRBV11-2
CDR3nt: TGTGCCAGCCGGGCAGAGTACATGAACACTGAAGCTTTCTTT
CDR3aa: CASRAEYMNTEAFF

abundance: many
d_gene: NA
j_gene: TRBJ2-2
len: 15
v_gene: TRBV9
CDR3nt: TGTGCCAGCAGCGTAGGAGGGGCGAACACCGGGGAGCTGTTTTTT
CDR3aa: CASSVGGANTGELFF

abundance: many
d_gene: TRBD2
j_gene: TRBJ2-2
len: 17
v_gene: TRBV7-2
CDR3nt: TGTGCCAGCAGCTCTTCCCTGACTAGCGGGAGAGCCGGGGAGCTGTTTTTT
CDR3aa: CASSSSLTSGRAGELFF

abundance: medium-sized
d_gene: NA
j_gene: TRBJ1-1
len: 10
v_gene: TRBV29-1
CDR3nt: TGCAGCGCCAAGACAGAAAAAGCTTTCTTT
CDR3aa: CSAKTEKAFF

abundance: many
d_gene: TRBD2
j_gene: TRBJ2-3
len: 15
v_gene: TRBV7-2
CDR3nt: TGTGCCAGCAGCATAACTAGCGGAGGCACAGATACGCAGTATTTT
CDR3aa: CASSITSGGTDTQYF

abundance: many
d_gene: NA
j_gene: TRBJ2-3
len: 13
v_gene: TRBV6-5
CDR3nt: TGTGCCAGCAGTGCTTCCGGGGCCATTACGCAGTATTTT
CDR3aa: CASSASGAITQYF

abundance: many
d_gene: NA
j_gene: TRBJ1-1
len: 14
v_gene: TRBV4-3
CDR3nt: TGCGCCAGCAGCCAAGGACAGGCTGGGACTGAAGCTTTCTTT
CDR3aa: CASSQGQAGTEAFF

abundance: many
d_gene: TRBD1
j_gene: TRBJ2-3
len: 15
v_gene: TRBV28
CDR3nt: TGTGCCAGCACCCGAGCGGCAGGGGGCGGTTATACGCAGTATTTT
CDR3aa: CASTRAAGGGYTQYF

abundance: many
d_gene: TRBD2
j_gene: TRBJ2-1
len: 17
v_gene: TRBV20-1
CDR3nt: TGCAGTGCTACAACCCGGGGACTAGCGGGAGGATACAATGAGCAGTTCTTC
CDR3aa: CSATTRGLAGGYNEQFF

abundance: many
d_gene: TRBD2
j_gene: TRBJ2-1
len: 14
v_gene: TRBV20-1
CDR3nt: TGCAGTGCCCAGACTAGCGGGAGCAGATATGAGCAGTTCTTC
CDR3aa: CSAQTSGSRYEQFF

abundance: many
d_gene: NA
j_gene: TRBJ2-7
len: 14
v_gene: TRBV2
CDR3nt: TGTGCCAGCAGGCTGACAGGCCCCACAGACGAGCAGTACTTC
CDR3aa: CASRLTGPTDEQYF

abundance: many
d_gene: TRBD1
j_gene: TRBJ2-5
len: 15
v_gene: TRBV6-1
CDR3nt: TGTGCCGTCCTAGGGGGCAGGTCCTTTCAAGAGACCCAGTACTTC
CDR3aa: CAVLGGRSFQETQYF

abundance: many
d_gene: TRBD2
j_gene: TRBJ2-1
len: 16
v_gene: TRBV7-8
CDR3nt: TGTGCCAGCAGCTTAGGAAGGGCGGGAGGGAAGAATGAGCAGTTCTTC
CDR3aa: CASSLGRAGGKNEQFF

abundance: NA
d_gene: NA
j_gene: TRBJ1-2
len: 14
v_gene: TRBV5-7
CDR3nt: TGTGCCAGCAGCTTGGCCAGGGCGCCACATGGCTACACCTTC
CDR3aa: CASSLARAPHGYTF

abundance: many
d_gene: NA
j_gene: TRBJ1-1
len: 14
v_gene: TRBV10-3
CDR3nt: TGTGCCATCAGTGACCCAGGGGCAAGCGCTGAAGCTTTCTTT
CDR3aa: CAISDPGASAEAFF

abundance: many
d_gene: TRBD1
j_gene: TRBJ1-1
len: 14
v_gene: TRBV6-5
CDR3nt: TGTGCCAGCAGTAAGAGACAGGGGAACACTGAAGCTTTCTTT
CDR3aa: CASSKRQGNTEAFF